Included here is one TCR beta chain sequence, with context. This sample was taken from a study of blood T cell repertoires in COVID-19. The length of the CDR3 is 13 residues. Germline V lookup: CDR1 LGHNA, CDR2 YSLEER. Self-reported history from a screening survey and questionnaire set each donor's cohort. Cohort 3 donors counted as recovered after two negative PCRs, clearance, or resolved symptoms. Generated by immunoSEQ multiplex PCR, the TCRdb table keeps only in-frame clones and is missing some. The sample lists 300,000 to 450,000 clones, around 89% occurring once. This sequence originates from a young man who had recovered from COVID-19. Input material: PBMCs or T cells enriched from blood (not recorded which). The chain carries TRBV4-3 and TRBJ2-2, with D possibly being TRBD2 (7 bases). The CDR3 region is CSHRGANTGELFF. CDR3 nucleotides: TGCTCCCACCGGGGGGCCAACACCGGGGAGCTGTTTTTT.